What follows are 26 T cell receptor beta chains derived from one specimen sequenced in a study of vaccination and CD4 T cells after COVID-19. What these receptors recognize is not known. Sequenced with the Oncomine TCR Beta short-read assay was DNA taken from cultured CD4+ T cells. In this case, cultured CD4+ T cells provided the extracted genomic DNA. TCRdb redid the calling of the PCR reads with MiXCR, one entry per CDR3 protein. This sample carries fewer than 12,000 distinct CDR3 sequences, almost 30% of them seen once, and the ten largest clones take 10% to 15%. Treatment denoted: roughly nine-day PBMC culture with coronavirus spike peptide pools or control peptides (ViraFEST assay). One should note that the unexposed donor's CD4+ T cells were collected before the COVID-19 pandemic (2011-2018). The specimen sequenced was CD4+ T cells from blood, cultured in vitro. The receptor source for this set is a human donor in good health.

CDR3 DNA sequence: TGCAGTGCTAGAGAGGCAGGCCGCCCCTACGAGCAGTACTTC. This gives the protein CSAREAGRPYEQYF. The chain carries TRBV20-1 and TRBJ2-7, with D unresolved. This CDR3 spans 14 amino acids. Looked up from germline, CDR1 is DFQATT and CDR2 is SNEGSKA (reference sequence). Trimming pared 0 bases from V and 2 bases from J, leaving 11 bases between.

In its sample, this clonotype was seen a few times. The V gene is TRBV2, the J gene TRBJ1-1, with D hard to call. The CDR3 loop spans 14 amino acids. The V and J ends lost 7 bases and 2 bases respectively, with 14 bases between them. The germline V gene has CDR1 SNHLY and CDR2 FYNNEI. The DNA for the CDR3 is TGTGCCAGCAAGGAGACCCTTTTAAACACTGAAGCTTTCTTT. Amino acids: CASKETLLNTEAFF.

This clonotype was found a few times. The chain recombines TRBV20-1 with TRBJ2-2; D remains unclear. The germline V and J ends were trimmed by 0 bases and 4 bases, with 18 bases remaining between them. The germline V gene has CDR1 DFQATT and CDR2 SNEGSKA (reference sequence). This CDR3 has 17 amino acids. The CDR3 spells CSARDGRMAVGTGELFF. CDR3 bases: TGCAGTGCTAGAGACGGCAGGATGGCAGTTGGCACCGGGGAGCTGTTTTTT.

This clonotype was recorded a few times. This chain connects TRBV9 to TRBJ1-1; weak D call: TRBD1 (6 bases). Germline lookup yields CDR1 SGDLS and CDR2 YYNGEE. CDR3 length equals 14 residues. Trimming left V 7 bases short and J 2 bases short, with 15 bases between. The CDR3 sequence: CASSGLGGNTEAFF. CDR3 coding DNA: TGTGCCAGCTCCGGGCTGGGGGGCAACACTGAAGCTTTCTTT.

This sequence joins TRBV6-2 or TRBV6-3 and TRBJ2-1, with 9 bases identical to TRBD2. The CDR3 length is 16 residues. Germline CDR1 is MNHEY and CDR2 is SVGEGT. V lost 5 bases to trimming and J lost 3 bases; unmatched junction nucleotides: 8. The CDR3 sequence is CASSQRGLAGYNEQFF. Here the CDR3 DNA reads TGTGCCAGCAGTCAAAGGGGACTAGCCGGCTACAATGAGCAGTTCTTC.

The CDR3 sequence is CSAPRAGSNSPLHF. CDR3 nucleotides: TGCAGTGCTCCCCGGGCAGGCAGTAATTCACCCCTCCACTTT. This chain uses TRBV20-1 with TRBJ1-6, with D hard to call. Germline CDR1 DFQATT, CDR2 SNEGSKA (reference sequence). Trimming cost V 5 bases and J 6 bases, with 14 bases left between them. This CDR3 is built from 14 residues.

This sequence joins TRBV6-5 and TRBJ2-3; no clear D. Germline loops: CDR1 MNHEY, CDR2 SVGAGI. The CDR3 has 15 residues. The V end lost 0 bases, the J end lost 2 bases, and 9 bases lay between the germline ends. DNA for the CDR3: TGTGCCAGCAGTTACTCTACAACCTACACAGATACGCAGTATTTT. Protein sequence: CASSYSTTYTDTQYF.

This clonotype was detected only a few times. The CDR3 spells CASSREHLNTGELFF. As DNA, the CDR3 is TGTGCCAGCAGTAGGGAACACCTGAACACCGGGGAGCTGTTTTTT. This chain joins TRBV7-8 and TRBJ2-2; D unresolved. The germline gives CDR1 SGHVS, CDR2 FQNEAQ. This CDR3 has 15 residues. V was shortened by 6 bases and J by 1 base, with 12 bases between the two germline ends.

This clonotype showed up just a few times. This chain links TRBV27 with TRBJ1-5; D is ambiguous. The V and J ends lost 8 bases and 1 base respectively, with 9 bases between them. Germline values: CDR1 MNHEY, CDR2 SMNVEV (reference sequence). This CDR3 region has 13 residues. The DNA of the CDR3 is TGTGCCAGCGGACCCCACAGCAATCAGCCCCAGCATTTT. Translating it yields CASGPHSNQPQHF.

This chain links TRBV6-1 with TRBJ2-1; weak D call: TRBD2 (6 bases). There are 13 residues in the CDR3. Deletions cut 8 bases from V and 7 bases from J, with 15 bases between. Germline V CDR1 and CDR2: MNHNS, SASEGT. CDR3 in DNA: TGTGCCAGCCGGGACTCAGGTGGAAATGAGCAGTTCTTC. This translates into CASRDSGGNEQFF.

This clonotype is termed medium-sized. The chain uses TRBV27 and TRBJ1-2; D gene uncertain. This CDR3 has 13 amino acids. In germline, CDR1 is MNHEY, CDR2 SMNVEV (reference sequence). Trimming stripped 4 bases from V and 2 bases from J, with 8 bases between. CDR3 coding DNA: TGTGCCAGCAGTTCGACACGGAACTATGGCTACACCTTC. Its translation: CASSSTRNYGYTF.

The rearrangement uses TRBV20-1 and TRBJ1-1; D gene unclear. With 7 bases removed from V and 3 bases from J, the gap between germline ends came to 15 bases. Germline-derived CDR1 and CDR2 are DFQATT and SNEGSKA (reference sequence). The CDR3 loop spans 13 amino acids. CDR3 loop: CSVVKGVYTEAFF. DNA of the CDR3: TGCAGTGTCGTCAAGGGAGTCTACACTGAAGCTTTCTTT.

The J gene is TRBJ2-7, the V gene TRBV27, with 8 bases lining up with TRBD1. V trimming: 2 bases; J trimming: 0 bases; junction bases outside the gene matches: 12. CDR1 is MNHEY and CDR2 is SMNVEV in the germline V gene (reference sequence). The CDR3 loop spans 18 amino acids. CDR3 nucleotides: TGTGCCAGCAGTTTACGGGCCGGGGGACAGGTTCTCTCCTACGAGCAGTACTTC. It codes for CASSLRAGGQVLSYEQYF.

The V gene is TRBV5-1, the J gene TRBJ1-1; D is perhaps TRBD1 (5 bases). V lost 0 bases and J lost 1, with 10 bases in between. The CDR3 has 15 residues. CDR1 and CDR2 (germline): SGHRS, YFSETQ. CDR3 protein: CASSLGGVTNTEAFF. The DNA for the CDR3 is TGCGCCAGCAGCTTGGGAGGGGTTACGAACACTGAAGCTTTCTTT.

This rearrangement joins TRBV28 to TRBJ1-3; 8 bases agree with TRBD1. The CDR3 runs to 14 residues. CDR1 and CDR2 (germline): MDHEN, SYDVKM. V gave up 2 bases and J gave up 4 bases; unmatched junction bases: 1. The CDR3 region is CASSLQGAGNTIYF. As DNA, the CDR3 is TGTGCCAGCAGTTTACAGGGGGCGGGAAACACCATATATTTT.

This chain uses TRBV27 with TRBJ2-2, with 8 bases lining up with TRBD1. V trimming: 5 bases; J trimming: 4 bases; junction bases outside the gene matches: 9. Per germline, CDR1 MNHEY and CDR2 SMNVEV (reference sequence). This CDR3 is 16 amino acids long. The CDR3 reads CASSARQQGGTGELFF. In DNA, the CDR3 is TGTGCCAGCAGTGCCCGACAACAGGGGGGCACCGGGGAGCTGTTTTTT.

The chain links TRBV28 to TRBJ1-1; TRBD1 might be the D (6 bases). CDR3 size: 15 residues. Germline-derived CDR1 and CDR2 are MDHEN and SYDVKM. V gave up 6 bases and J gave up 0 bases, with 14 bases separating them. The DNA of the CDR3 is TGTGCCAGCAGGGACGGGGGCTACGTGAACACTGAAGCTTTCTTT. Translating gives CASRDGGYVNTEAFF.

The V and J genes are TRBV6-2 or TRBV6-3 and TRBJ2-3; unclear D gene. V lost 5 bases, J lost 5 bases, and 11 bases lay in between. The CDR3 totals 13 residues. Germline V gives CDR1 MNHEY, CDR2 SVGEGT. The CDR3 DNA follows: TGTGCCAGCAGTCCGTGGACGGGAGATACGCAGTATTTT. Residues: CASSPWTGDTQYF.

The chain is built from TRBV20-1 and TRBJ2-5; no reliable D call. The CDR3 length is 13 residues. V was trimmed by 6 bases and J by 2 bases, leaving 13 bases between them. CDR1 and CDR2 (germline): DFQATT, SNEGSKA (reference sequence). CDR3 residues: CSAVPRPQETQYF. DNA for the CDR3: TGCAGTGCAGTGCCGAGGCCACAAGAGACCCAGTACTTC.

The V call is TRBV20-1, the J call TRBJ1-4; 8 bases fit TRBD1. CDR3 length: 16 residues. Germline lookup yields CDR1 DFQATT and CDR2 SNEGSKA (reference sequence). V shed 7 bases, J shed 7 bases, and the junction held 17 bases outside the gene matches. In DNA, the CDR3 is TGCAGTGGTGCCGGACAGGGCGCGGGTCGTGGTGAAAAACTGTTTTTT. Translating gives CSGAGQGAGRGEKLFF.

This clonotype was observed a handful of times. J is TRBJ1-1 and V is TRBV7-2; TRBD1 aligns across 10 bases. Trimming removed 2 bases from V and 4 bases from J; junction bases left unmatched: 4. The CDR3 loop spans 15 amino acids. The germline V gene encodes CDR1 SGHTA and CDR2 FQGNSA. The CDR3 protein is CASSLKRTGGTEAFF. CDR3 in DNA: TGTGCCAGCAGCTTAAAAAGGACAGGGGGCACTGAAGCTTTCTTT. The variable domain in full, with the rest retrieved from reference TRBV7-2 and TRBJ1-1, is GAGVSQSPSNKVTEKGKDVELRCDPISGHTALYWYRQSLGQGLEFLIYFQGNSAPDKSGLPSDRFSAERTGGSVSTLTIQRTQQEDSAVYLCASSLKRTGGTEAFFGQGTRLTVV.

The rearrangement links TRBV24-1 to TRBJ2-5; D gene ambiguous. Trimming took 4 bases from V and 0 from J, leaving 11 bases between them. Per germline, CDR1 KGHDR and CDR2 SFDVKD. The CDR3 runs to 15 residues. CDR3 in DNA: TGTGCCACCAGTGACCCCGACCGGTACCAAGAGACCCAGTACTTC. Amino acids: CATSDPDRYQETQYF.

This clonotype appeared a few times. This sequence joins TRBV6-5 and TRBJ2-2; maybe TRBD1 (5 bases). The CDR3 runs to 13 residues. Germline-derived CDR1 and CDR2 are MNHEY and SVGAGI. Trimming stripped 4 bases from V and 7 bases from J, with 10 bases between. Here the CDR3 reads CASSLRQLGELFF. The CDR3 DNA reads TGTGCCAGCAGTTTGCGACAGCTCGGGGAGCTGTTTTTT.

The chain has TRBV6-2 or TRBV6-3 and TRBJ2-1; TRBD2 agrees at 11 bases. The CDR3 consists of 14 residues. Trimming took 6 bases from V and 10 from J; bases not matched to a gene: 8. CDR1 and CDR2 from the germline V gene are MNHEY and SVGEGT. The CDR3 bases are TGTGCCAGCAGACCCGGGACTAGCGGATTCGAGCAGTTCTTC. Translated, it gives CASRPGTSGFEQFF.

The J gene is TRBJ2-1, the V gene TRBV20-1; 7 positions match TRBD2. Trimming at V came to 6 bases and at J to 3 bases, leaving 11 bases not matched to a gene. Germline CDR1 is DFQATT and CDR2 is SNEGSKA (reference sequence). The CDR3 extends over 15 amino acids. CDR3 in amino acids: CSAIPGTKFYNEQFF. The DNA of the CDR3 is TGCAGTGCCATCCCCGGGACTAAATTCTACAATGAGCAGTTCTTC.

This rearrangement joins TRBV7-9 to TRBJ2-1; possibly TRBD2 for D (5 bases). This CDR3 is 12 amino acids long. The V end lost 1 base, the J end lost 9 bases, and 7 bases lay between the germline ends. The germline V gene encodes CDR1 SEHNR and CDR2 FQNEAQ (reference sequence). The CDR3 loop reads CASSLVASEQFF. The CDR3 DNA reads TGTGCCAGCAGCTTAGTAGCGTCTGAGCAGTTCTTC.